This is a list of T cell receptor beta chains from one sample in a study of blood T cells in healthy people across ages. One entry per CDR3 protein results from TCRdb running MiXCR on the 5' RACE reads. Of 1,800,000 or so distinct CDR3 sequences listed, roughly 43% are singletons. The sequenced sample consisted of blood. The receptors were gathered from a human donor in good health. CDR3s include the opening cysteine and the closing phenylalanine or tryptophan. D genes are given only for firm matches. Clone size is given for some rows only: seen once, a few or many times, or a class if the clone is expanded.

J gene: TRBJ2-3
D gene: .
clone size: many
V gene: TRBV12-3/TRBV12-4
CDR3 DNA: TGTGCCAGCAGTTTCCCCATCGAGACAGATACGCAGTATTTT
CDR3 protein: CASSFPIETDTQYF

J gene: TRBJ2-1
D gene: .
clone size: few
V gene: TRBV7-3
CDR3 DNA: TGTGCCAGCAGCTTAAAAGGCCGTATGGCCGCGAGCTCCTACAATGAGCAGTTCTTC
CDR3 protein: CASSLKGRMAASSYNEQFF

J gene: TRBJ2-1
D gene: TRBD1
clone size: .
V gene: TRBV5-1
CDR3 DNA: TGCGCCAGCAGCTACAGGGGTGGGGCCTACAATGAGCAGTTCTTC
CDR3 protein: CASSYRGGAYNEQFF

J gene: TRBJ2-2
D gene: TRBD1
clone size: few
V gene: TRBV5-1
CDR3 DNA: TGCGCCAGCTGGGACAGGGGGCCTACCGGGGAGCTGTTTTTT
CDR3 protein: CASWDRGPTGELFF

J gene: TRBJ2-3
D gene: .
clone size: many
V gene: TRBV29-1
CDR3 DNA: TGCAGCGTTCGCACTGGAACAGATACGCAGTATTTT
CDR3 protein: CSVRTGTDTQYF

J gene: TRBJ2-7
D gene: .
clone size: .
V gene: TRBV7-2
CDR3 DNA: TGTGCCAGCAGCTTACTCGGTTGGGGGGGCGACCACGAGCAGTACTTC
CDR3 protein: CASSLLGWGGDHEQYF

J gene: TRBJ1-5
D gene: .
clone size: .
V gene: TRBV27
CDR3 DNA: TGTGCCAGCAGTTTAAGGGCAGAGGGCAATCAGCCCCAGCATTTT
CDR3 protein: CASSLRAEGNQPQHF

J gene: TRBJ2-7
D gene: .
clone size: .
V gene: TRBV7-9
CDR3 DNA: TGTGCCGGCAGCTTAGCTGGGGGAGCCCAGTCCCACGAGCAGTACTTC
CDR3 protein: CAGSLAGGAQSHEQYF

J gene: TRBJ2-7
D gene: TRBD2
clone size: many
V gene: TRBV7-2
CDR3 DNA: TGTGCCAGCAGCTTAAGGCTAGCGGGACCCTACGAGCAGTACTTC
CDR3 protein: CASSLRLAGPYEQYF

J gene: TRBJ2-7
D gene: .
clone size: once
V gene: TRBV20-1
CDR3 DNA: TGCAGTGCCAGGGCAGGGGCCTCAATGGCGTACGAGCAGTACTTC
CDR3 protein: CSARAGASMAYEQYF

J gene: TRBJ2-3
D gene: .
clone size: few
V gene: TRBV29-1
CDR3 DNA: TGCAGCGTTGCCCCGCTGGGGAATACAGATACGCAGTATTTT
CDR3 protein: CSVAPLGNTDTQYF

J gene: TRBJ2-5
D gene: .
clone size: few
V gene: TRBV6-6
CDR3 DNA: TGTGCCAGCAGTTACGACGCCCCGCGGAAAGAGACCCAGTACTTC
CDR3 protein: CASSYDAPRKETQYF

J gene: TRBJ2-5
D gene: TRBD1
clone size: few
V gene: TRBV7-9
CDR3 DNA: TGTGCCAGCAGCCATACTCCAGGGACAGAACAAGAGACCCAGTACTTC
CDR3 protein: CASSHTPGTEQETQYF

J gene: TRBJ1-2
D gene: .
clone size: .
V gene: TRBV9
CDR3 DNA: TGTGCCAGCAGCGTAGATGACAGCCTATATGGCTACACCTTC
CDR3 protein: CASSVDDSLYGYTF

J gene: TRBJ2-7
D gene: .
clone size: .
V gene: TRBV20-1
CDR3 DNA: TGCAGTGTACGGGCAGTGTCCTACGAGCAGTACTTC
CDR3 protein: CSVRAVSYEQYF

J gene: TRBJ1-1
D gene: .
clone size: .
V gene: TRBV29-1
CDR3 DNA: TGCAGCGCAGGGATAAAGAACACTGAAGCTTTCTTT
CDR3 protein: CSAGIKNTEAFF

J gene: TRBJ2-6
D gene: TRBD2
clone size: few
V gene: TRBV20-1
CDR3 DNA: TGCAGTGCTTGGGGACTAGCGGGGGAACCTGGGGCCAACGTCCTGACTTTC
CDR3 protein: CSAWGLAGEPGANVLTF